Listed here are 20 T cell receptor beta chains from one sample, sequenced in a study of blood T cell repertoires in COVID-19. TCRdb keeps only in-frame clones here, not all; method: immunoSEQ multiplex PCR. Seen here are 130,000 to 150,000 clones, about 90% observed once, and the top ten hold about two fifths. Sequenced sample: peripheral blood. The receptors here all came from a man aged 50 or older who had recovered from COVID-19.

This chain uses TRBV25-1 with TRBJ1-5; maybe TRBD1 (5 bases). V lost 3 bases and J lost 6, with 12 bases in between. Germline V lookup: CDR1 MGHDK, CDR2 SYGVNS. The CDR3 extends over 14 amino acids. DNA for the CDR3: TGTGCCAGCAGTGACGTCAGGGATGGTCAGCCCCAGCATTTT. Amino acid sequence: CASSDVRDGQPQHF.

The DNA for the CDR3 is TGTGCCAGCAGCCGTAGGGGCTCCTATAATTCACCCCTCCACTTT. Its protein is CASSRRGSYNSPLHF. The chain employs TRBV7-2 and TRBJ1-6; perhaps TRBD1 as D (5 bases). Germline values: CDR1 SGHTA, CDR2 FQGNSA. The CDR3 is 15 amino acids. Trimming removed 5 bases from V and 0 bases from J, with 8 bases in between. Full variable domain (rest looked up from reference TRBV7-2 and TRBJ1-6): GAGVSQSPSNKVTEKGKDVELRCDPISGHTALYWYRQSLGQGLEFLIYFQGNSAPDKSGLPSDRFSAERTGGSVSTLTIQRTQQEDSAVYLCASSRRGSYNSPLHFGNGTRLTVT.

CDR3 residues: CASSLPVTNGVRTYEQYF. CDR3 bases: TGTGCCAGCAGCTTGCCTGTGACTAACGGGGTAAGAACCTACGAGCAGTACTTC. The chain is built from TRBV5-6 and TRBJ2-7, with D maybe TRBD2 (5 bases). CDR1 is SGHDT, CDR2 YYEEEE, per germline. This CDR3 contains 18 residues. The germline V and J ends were trimmed by 1 base and 2 bases, with 22 bases remaining between them.

The CDR3 region is CASSLRLAGQETQYF. CDR3 bases: TGCGCCAGCAGTTTGCGACTAGCGGGGCAGGAGACCCAGTACTTC. The rearrangement uses TRBV5-1 and TRBJ2-5; 11 bases match TRBD2. The germline V gene has CDR1 SGHRS and CDR2 YFSETQ. The CDR3 consists of 15 residues. With V trimmed by 5 bases and J by 5 bases, 8 bases remained unmatched.

The chain uses TRBV6-5 and TRBJ1-1, with TRBD1 matching over 7 bases. J lost 8 bases, V lost 5 bases, and 5 bases had no gene match. Germline loops: CDR1 MNHEY, CDR2 SVGAGI. The CDR3 has 12 residues. The chain's CDR3 is CASSKRQGEAFF. Written as DNA, the CDR3 is TGTGCCAGCAGTAAAAGACAGGGAGAAGCTTTCTTT.

The rearrangement links TRBV6-6 to TRBJ1-2; TRBD1 is a possible D gene (5 bases). Germline CDR1 MNHNY, CDR2 SVGAGI (reference sequence). V was pared by 2 bases and J by 6 bases, with 19 bases between. The CDR3 has 16 residues. This CDR3 reads CASSYTGSGNSNGYTF. In DNA form, the CDR3 reads TGTGCCAGCAGTTACACCGGGTCAGGGAATAGTAATGGCTACACCTTC.

The chain links TRBV3-1 (or the pseudogene TRBV3-2) to TRBJ2-5; D might be TRBD1 (6 bases). CDR3 length: 18 residues. Trimming removed 0 bases at V and 2 bases at J, with 19 bases between. Per germline, CDR1 LGHDT and CDR2 YNNKEL (reference sequence). CDR3 sequence: CASSQDRDTLKFQETQYF. The CDR3 coding sequence is TGTGCCAGCAGCCAAGATCGGGACACACTTAAATTTCAAGAGACCCAGTACTTC.

The chain carries TRBV4-3 and TRBJ1-2, with a possible D match to TRBD1 (6 bases). The CDR3 is made up of 17 amino acids. Trimming removed 0 bases at V and 5 bases at J, with 19 bases between. The germline CDR1 and CDR2 sequences are LGHNA and YSLEER. The CDR3, as DNA: TGCGCCAGCAGCCAAGAGCTGGCTTGGCAGGGGACGTATGGCTACACCTTC. Encoded protein: CASSQELAWQGTYGYTF.

The J gene is TRBJ2-2, the V gene TRBV24-1, with 12 bases aligning to TRBD2. The CDR3 extends over 16 amino acids. Germline V CDR1 and CDR2: KGHDR, SFDVKD. With 7 bases clipped from V and 3 bases from J, the junction kept 5 bases outside the gene matches. CDR3: CATSTRLAGDTGELFF. The CDR3 DNA follows: TGTGCCACCAGCACCCGACTAGCGGGAGACACCGGGGAGCTGTTTTTT.

This chain joins TRBV11-1 and TRBJ2-7, with TRBD2 matching 8 bases. V gave up 5 bases and J gave up 0 bases; unmatched junction bases: 6. CDR1 and CDR2 from the germline V gene are SGHAT and FQDESV (reference sequence). CDR3 length equals 15 residues. This chain's CDR3 is CASSPIAGGSYEQYF. The CDR3 DNA is TGTGCCAGCAGCCCGATCGCGGGGGGCTCCTACGAGCAGTACTTC.

This chain connects TRBV6-5 to TRBJ2-1; D gene unclear. Germline V gene lookup returns CDR1 MNHEY and CDR2 SVGAGI. V was trimmed by 5 bases and J by 6 bases, leaving 14 bases between them. CDR3 length equals 14 residues. This CDR3 reads CASSQPQSPNEQFF. CDR3 coding DNA: TGTGCCAGCAGTCAACCACAGTCTCCCAATGAGCAGTTCTTC.

The CDR3 reads CSASDRGKGFYGYTF. Written as DNA, the CDR3 is TGCAGTGCTAGTGACAGGGGCAAAGGCTTCTATGGCTACACCTTC. The chain combines TRBV20-1 with TRBJ1-2; 8 positions match TRBD1. This CDR3 has 15 amino acids. The ends lost 3 bases at V and 4 bases at J; junction bases unmatched: 10. The germline gives CDR1 DFQATT, CDR2 SNEGSKA (reference sequence).

This chain uses TRBV6-2 or TRBV6-3 with TRBJ1-2; D remains unclear. The CDR3 sequence is 13 residues long. Germline CDR1 reads MNHEY; CDR2 reads SVGEGT. V shed 5 bases and J shed 1 base, with 8 bases lying between them. The CDR3 protein is CASSPTVNYGYTF. CDR3 nucleotides: TGTGCCAGCAGTCCAACAGTTAACTATGGCTACACCTTC.

The chain carries TRBV7-9 and TRBJ1-2; 10 positions agree with TRBD1. V was clipped by 4 bases and J by 4 bases; unmatched bases: 9. This CDR3 comprises 16 residues. CDR1 and CDR2 from the germline V gene are SEHNR and FQNEAQ (reference sequence). The CDR3 sequence: CASSSGGTGAVYGYTF. The CDR3, as DNA: TGTGCCAGCAGCTCCGGAGGGACAGGGGCGGTCTATGGCTACACCTTC.

The chain recombines TRBV4-1 with TRBJ1-2; possibly TRBD1 for D (5 bases). Trimming removed 2 bases at V and 4 bases at J, with 14 bases between. Germline V CDR1 and CDR2: MGHRA, YSYEKL. The CDR3 contains 15 residues. The CDR3: CASSQQGGIPYGYTF. CDR3 coding DNA: TGCGCCAGCAGCCAACAGGGAGGGATTCCCTATGGCTACACCTTC.

The chain recombines TRBV28 with TRBJ2-3; D unresolved. This CDR3 has 12 residues. Germline V gene data show CDR1 as MDHEN and CDR2 as SYDVKM. Trimming stripped 2 bases from V and 6 bases from J, with 6 bases between. CDR3 sequence: CASSLGRDTQYF. CDR3 DNA: TGTGCCAGCAGTTTAGGCAGGGATACGCAGTATTTT.

The rearrangement joins TRBV7-9 to TRBJ1-1; tentative D call: TRBD1 (5 bases). CDR1 SEHNR and CDR2 FQNEAQ come from the germline V gene (reference sequence). V lost 4 bases to trimming and J lost 6 bases, with 15 bases between them. CDR3 size: 14 residues. The CDR3 DNA reads as TGTGCCAGCAGCTCGCGGGACGTCAAAGCTGAAGCTTTCTTT. This encodes CASSSRDVKAEAFF.

The chain recombines TRBV4-2 with TRBJ1-2; 11 bases are shared with TRBD1. The CDR3 is made up of 16 amino acids. The trim removed 0 bases at V and 4 bases at J, leaving 4 bases unmatched. CDR1 LGHNA and CDR2 YNFKEQ come from the germline V gene. In DNA form, the CDR3 reads TGTGCCAGCAGCCAAGACCCCGGACAGGGGGCCTATGGCTACACCTTC. Translated, it gives CASSQDPGQGAYGYTF.

The CDR3 DNA reads TGTGCCAGCTCACCCAACTCGGGACAGGTAGCTAACTATGGCTACACCTTC. Its protein is CASSPNSGQVANYGYTF. The chain couples TRBV18 to TRBJ1-2; 8 bases agree with TRBD1. V was pared by 3 bases and J by 0 bases, with 9 bases of the junction left unmatched. Germline assignment: CDR1 KGHSH and CDR2 LQKENI. The CDR3 sequence is 17 residues long. Together with reference TRBV18 and TRBJ1-2, the CDR3 gives the full variable domain: NAGVMQNPRHLVRRRGQEARLRCSPMKGHSHVYWYRQLPEEGLKFMVYLQKENIIDESGMPKERFSAEFPKEGPSILRIQQVVRGDSAAYFCASSPNSGQVANYGYTFGSGTRLTVV.

The chain uses TRBV4-3 and TRBJ1-2; no reliable D call. The V end was cut by 0 bases, the J end by 8 bases, with 13 bases between. This CDR3 is 14 amino acids long. Germline lookup yields CDR1 LGHNA and CDR2 YSLEER. The CDR3 DNA reads TGCGCCAGCAGCCAAGATCCCCAAGTGGGCGGCTACACCTTC. Translated, it gives CASSQDPQVGGYTF.